This TCR beta chain stems from a study of blood T cell repertoires in COVID-19. About the study: The origin of the acute and convalescent COVID-19 samples was the United States, Italy and Spain. Sources were T cells, B-cell-depleted T cells, or PBMCs; the material itself was cDNA or gDNA.

There are 14 residues in the CDR3. The germline V gene encodes CDR1 MDHEN and CDR2 SYDVKM. The ends lost 4 bases at V and 5 bases at J; junction bases unmatched: 8. In the source study's methods: Amplification of reference gene primers was used by the study to estimate nucleated cell counts. Profiling relied on immunoSEQ multiplex PCR, and the TCRdb table lists in-frame clones only, not all of them. The V and J calls and clone size were taken over from that table, and D and trimming were inferred from the DNA. The table shows about 24,000 clones, with roughly 87% occurring only once. J is TRBJ2-7 and V is TRBV28, with TRBD1 matching 7 bases. Source material: peripheral blood. The receptor's source is a human donor in a cohort sampled during active COVID-19. The chain's CDR3 is CASSYDRAVNEQYF. DNA for the CDR3: TGTGCCAGCAGTTATGACAGGGCGGTCAACGAGCAGTACTTC.